Listed below are T cell receptor beta chains from one sample, sequenced in a study of blood T cell repertoires in COVID-19. Method: immunoSEQ multiplex PCR; TCRdb's copy keeps in-frame clones and lacks some. The data hold fewer than 90,000 clones, with roughly 80% observed a single time. The sequenced material came from peripheral blood. The receptors stem from a human donor in a cohort sampled during active COVID-19. CDR3s include the opening cysteine and the closing phenylalanine or tryptophan. The D gene is left open where the match is weak. Not all rows give a size; the values are once, few, many and, for expanded clones, a class.

abundance	v_gene	j_gene	d_gene	CDR3aa	CDR3nt
NA	TRBV30	TRBJ1-6	NA	CAWSLEGGSPLHF	TGTGCCTGGAGTCTAGAAGGAGGTTCACCCCTCCACTTT
NA	TRBV5-6	TRBJ2-2	TRBD1	CASTLTGGATGELFF	TGTGCCAGCACCCTGACAGGGGGGGCCACCGGGGAGCTGTTTTTT
NA	TRBV5-6	TRBJ1-5	NA	CASSSGQSNQPQHF	TGTGCCAGCAGCTCCGGACAGAGCAATCAGCCCCAGCATTTT
few	TRBV9	TRBJ2-1	NA	CASSANPRDNEQFF	TGTGCCAGCAGCGCTAACCCACGGGACAATGAGCAGTTCTTC
once	TRBV7-3	TRBJ2-1	NA	CASSLSLGTGSLGYNEQFF	TGTGCCAGCAGCTTAAGTTTGGGAACCGGGAGTCTGGGCTACAATGAGCAGTTCTTC
NA	TRBV19	TRBJ2-1	NA	CASTAGAYSRNEQFF	TGTGCCAGTACCGCAGGGGCCTACTCTCGTAATGAGCAGTTCTTC
NA	TRBV28	TRBJ2-7	TRBD2	CASRGGGSSYEQYF	TGTGCCAGCCGCGGGGGGGGAAGCTCCTACGAGCAGTACTTC
few	TRBV5-1	TRBJ2-2	TRBD2	CASRIAPVLAADRARAGELFF	TGCGCCAGCCGAATTGCACCGGTTCTAGCGGCAGACCGGGCACGGGCCGGGGAGCTGTTTTTT
NA	TRBV6-9	TRBJ2-3	TRBD2	CASSYSPSGAPSTQYF	TGTGCCAGCAGTTATTCCCCTAGCGGAGCCCCCAGTACGCAGTATTTT
NA	TRBV27	TRBJ2-1	TRBD2	CASSLAWDYQDNEQFF	TGTGCCAGCAGTCTCGCTTGGGACTACCAAGACAATGAGCAGTTCTTC
NA	TRBV19	TRBJ1-1	TRBD1	CASSDRAVPFF	TGTGCCAGTAGTGACAGGGCCGTACCTTTCTTT
NA	TRBV4-1	TRBJ1-1	NA	CASSQPGIGNTEAFF	TGCGCCAGCAGCCAACCGGGAATTGGGAACACTGAAGCTTTCTTT
NA	TRBV4-2	TRBJ2-5	NA	CASSQGRGEETQYF	TGTGCCAGCAGCCAGGGCAGGGGCGAAGAGACCCAGTACTTC
NA	TRBV28	TRBJ2-2	NA	CASRGNTGELFF	TGTGCCAGCCGGGGGAACACCGGGGAGCTGTTTTTT
NA	TRBV6-5	TRBJ1-3	NA	CASAQGLSSGNTIYF	TGTGCCAGCGCCCAGGGGTTGAGCTCTGGAAACACCATATATTTT
NA	TRBV4-1	TRBJ2-7	TRBD2	CASSHPPAGIYEQYF	TGCGCCAGCAGCCATCCCCCAGCGGGGATCTACGAGCAGTACTTC
NA	TRBV5-1	TRBJ2-1	TRBD1	CASSIGQGVEQFF	TGCGCCAGCAGCATCGGACAGGGTGTTGAGCAGTTCTTC
NA	TRBV7-8	TRBJ1-6	NA	CASSLASSYNSPLHF	TGTGCCAGCAGCTTAGCGAGCTCCTATAATTCACCCCTCCACTTT
NA	TRBV20-1	TRBJ2-1	TRBD2	CSASPSGRGNEQFF	TGCAGTGCTAGTCCTAGCGGGAGGGGGAATGAGCAGTTCTTC
NA	TRBV7-3	TRBJ1-1	NA	CASSFSVTLYTEAFF	TGTGCCAGCAGCTTCTCCGTTACTCTGTACACTGAAGCTTTCTTT
NA	TRBV27	TRBJ2-3	NA	CASSLRSLGDTQYF	TGTGCCAGCAGTTTAAGGTCCCTCGGGGATACGCAGTATTTT
NA	TRBV25-1	TRBJ2-2	NA	CASRDPGRGGELFF	TGTGCCAGCAGGGACCCGGGCCGGGGCGGGGAGCTGTTTTTT
NA	TRBV5-1	TRBJ1-6	NA	CASSLARDTRRPLHF	TGCGCCAGCAGCTTGGCCCGGGACACCAGGCGGCCCCTCCACTTT
NA	TRBV28	TRBJ2-7	TRBD2	CASSLPWTSAYEQYF	TGTGCCAGCAGTTTACCCTGGACTAGCGCCTACGAGCAGTACTTC
NA	TRBV2	TRBJ2-3	TRBD2	CASKGLAEPSTDTQYF	TGTGCCAGCAAGGGACTAGCGGAGCCTAGCACAGATACGCAGTATTTT
NA	TRBV28	TRBJ2-3	TRBD1	CASRETGGTDTQYF	TGTGCCAGCAGGGAGACAGGGGGGACAGATACGCAGTATTTT
few	TRBV9	TRBJ2-2	TRBD2	CASSVYASSGGNTGELFF	TGTGCCAGCAGCGTATACGCCTCCAGCGGGGGGAACACCGGGGAGCTGTTTTTT
NA	TRBV2	TRBJ2-4	TRBD1	CASTTGLQNIQYF	TGTGCCAGCACGACAGGGTTGCAAAACATTCAGTACTTC
NA	TRBV4-3	TRBJ2-3	NA	CASSQRSGGGPDTQYF	TGCGCCAGCAGCCAAAGATCCGGGGGAGGTCCGGATACGCAGTATTTT
NA	TRBV28	TRBJ2-5	TRBD2	CASYPAGGQETQYF	TGTGCCAGCTACCCAGCGGGGGGGCAAGAGACCCAGTACTTC
NA	TRBV11-3	TRBJ2-3	NA	CASSFGQSSTDTQYF	TGTGCCAGCAGCTTTGGGCAGTCTAGCACAGATACGCAGTATTTT
NA	TRBV19	TRBJ2-5	NA	CASSIRLGQETQYF	TGTGCCAGTAGTATCCGACTAGGTCAGGAGACCCAGTACTTC
NA	TRBV6-5	TRBJ1-1	TRBD1	CASSTDRENTEAFF	TGTGCCAGCAGCACCGACAGGGAGAACACTGAAGCTTTCTTT